This TCR beta chain emerged from a study of cytomegalovirus exposure and HLA in healthy donors. General observations from the study: Presence/absence analyses assumed roughly uniform sequencing depth across donors. A missense variant in DCLRE1C was later tied to TCR beta V- and J-gene trimming. What a later analysis showed was that several of the most significant clusters appeared linked to common viral pathogens.

Per the germline V gene, CDR1 is SQVTM and CDR2 is ANQGSEA. This CDR3 is 11 amino acids long. The V end lost 0 bases, the J end lost 7 bases, and 7 bases lay between the germline ends. PCR primers comprised 60 Vbeta and 13 Jbeta primers. The protocol was immunoSEQ multiplex PCR, while the TCRdb copy is restricted to in-frame clones and leaves out a portion. The sample comprises around 150,000 clones, around 80% of which are singletons, and about 2% rests with the top ten. In regard to this clone: Its specificity is not known.

This chain links TRBV29-1 with TRBJ2-7, with unresolved D. The sequence came from a man aged 35 to 55 in good health and CMV-seronegative. The sample was PBMCs. CDR3: CSVEDTGEQYF. DNA of the CDR3: TGCAGCGTTGAAGATACGGGTGAGCAGTACTTC.